This T cell receptor beta chain derives from a study of blood T cell repertoires in COVID-19. Study-wide context: Italy, Spain and the United States were the sources of the convalescent and acute COVID-19 samples.

The CDR3 is 16 amino acids. After removal of 2 bases from V and 0 bases from J, the junction contained 4 bases not matched to a gene. The V gene's germline CDR1 is MNHEY and CDR2 SVGAGI. Profiled with immunoSEQ multiplex PCR; TCRdb holds only in-frame clones, not every one. This sample carries around 500,000 clones, around nine tenths of them seen once, and the ten largest clones take just over 8%. V and J are TRBV6-5 and TRBJ2-4; 7 bases align to TRBD1. This receptor was taken from a woman aged 55-69 years who had recovered from COVID-19. The sample comprised PBMCs or T cells enriched from blood (not recorded which). The CDR3 sequence: CASSYTGTVAKNIQYF. The CDR3 DNA is TGTGCCAGCAGTTACACCGGGACAGTAGCCAAAAACATTCAGTACTTC.